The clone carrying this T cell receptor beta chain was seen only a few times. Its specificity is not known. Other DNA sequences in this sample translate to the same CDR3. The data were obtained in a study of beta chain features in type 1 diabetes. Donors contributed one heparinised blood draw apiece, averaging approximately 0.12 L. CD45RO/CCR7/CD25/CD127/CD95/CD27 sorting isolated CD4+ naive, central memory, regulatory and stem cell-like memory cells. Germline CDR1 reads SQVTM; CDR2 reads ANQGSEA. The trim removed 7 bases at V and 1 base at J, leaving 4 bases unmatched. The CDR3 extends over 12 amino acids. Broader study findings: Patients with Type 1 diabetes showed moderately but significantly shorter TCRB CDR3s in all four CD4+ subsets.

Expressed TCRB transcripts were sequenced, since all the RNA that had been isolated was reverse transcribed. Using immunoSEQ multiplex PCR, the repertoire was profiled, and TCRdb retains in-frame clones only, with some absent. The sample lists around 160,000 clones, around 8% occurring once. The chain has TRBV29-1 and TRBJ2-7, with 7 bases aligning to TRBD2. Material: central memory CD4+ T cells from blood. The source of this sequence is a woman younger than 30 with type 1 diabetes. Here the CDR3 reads CSAGEGSYEQYF. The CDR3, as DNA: TGCAGCGCCGGGGAGGGGTCCTACGAGCAGTACTTC.